The subject of this entry is one T cell receptor (beta chain). In the authors' workflow: Amplifying reference gene primers gave estimates of nucleated cell counts. Sequencing was performed with immunoSEQ multiplex PCR; in TCRdb, only in-frame clones are kept and a portion is missing. For V, J and clone size, that table is used; D and trimming come from the DNA. The sample consists of 400,000 to 550,000 clones, around 90% of them appearing once. This record belongs to a study of blood T cell repertoires in COVID-19. Across the whole study: Collection of acute and convalescent COVID-19 samples took place in the United States, Italy and Spain.

Germline CDR1 is MNHNS and CDR2 is SASEGT. Between the trimmed V and J ends, which lost 1 base and 8 bases, there was a span of 11 bases. CDR3 length: 13 amino acids. V usage is TRBV6-1 and J usage is TRBJ1-1, with D possibly TRBD1 on 6 matching bases. The sequencing sample was made of PBMCs or T cells enriched from blood (not recorded which). The clonotype originates from a young woman with acute COVID-19. The CDR3 is CASSEDRAYEAFF. CDR3 nucleotide sequence: TGTGCCAGCAGTGAAGACAGGGCCTACGAAGCTTTCTTT.